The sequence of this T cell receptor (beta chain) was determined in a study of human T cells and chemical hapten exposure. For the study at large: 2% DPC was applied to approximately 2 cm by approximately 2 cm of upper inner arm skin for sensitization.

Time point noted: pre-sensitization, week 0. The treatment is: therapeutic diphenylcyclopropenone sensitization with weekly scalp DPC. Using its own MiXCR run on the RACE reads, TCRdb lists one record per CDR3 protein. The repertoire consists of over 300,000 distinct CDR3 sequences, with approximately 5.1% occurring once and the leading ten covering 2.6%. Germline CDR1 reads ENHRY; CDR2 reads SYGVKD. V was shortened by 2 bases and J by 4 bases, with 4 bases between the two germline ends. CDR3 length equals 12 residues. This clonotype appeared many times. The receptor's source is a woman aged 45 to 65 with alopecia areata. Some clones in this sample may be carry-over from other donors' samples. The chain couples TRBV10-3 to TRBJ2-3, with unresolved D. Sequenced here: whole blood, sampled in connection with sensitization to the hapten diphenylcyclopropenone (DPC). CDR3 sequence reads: CAISEGPDTQYF. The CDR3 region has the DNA TGTGCCATCAGTGAGGGTCCAGATACGCAGTATTTT.